The T cell receptor beta chain described here comes from a study of somatic mutations in cytotoxic T cells in rheumatoid arthritis. Study details: Flow cytometric sorting isolated some V beta antibody-stained T-cell populations at nearly 100% purity, and among them were V beta1+ cells that underwent TCRB sequencing.

Assay: immunoSEQ multiplex PCR; the TCRdb copy retains only in-frame clones and omits some. The sample gives 15,000 or so clones, around 80% of which show up once; roughly 27% is in the top ten. Isolation of the CD4+ and CD8+ populations was accomplished via positive magnetic bead selection, with purity assessed by flow cytometry. This CDR3 region has 16 residues. The V segment lost 6 bases and the J segment 7 bases; nucleotides outside the gene matches: 10. From germline, CDR1 is MDHEN and CDR2 SYDVKM. Of note for this clone: As yet, its antigen is unknown.

Whole-study results and caveats: Exceedance of 20% of CD8+ cells by the largest CD8+ clone occurred in 8 of 65 patients.

Material: CD8+ T cells sorted from blood. This sequence originates from an adult with rheumatoid arthritis. V and J are TRBV28 and TRBJ2-1; 12 bases are a match to TRBD1. The CDR3 sequence is CASSHRDRGRENEQFF. The CDR3 DNA sequence: TGTGCCAGCAGCCACCGGGACAGGGGGCGCGAAAATGAGCAGTTCTTC. The whole variable domain, filled in from reference TRBV28 and TRBJ2-1, reads DVKVTQSSRYLVKRTGEKVFLECVQDMDHENMFWYRQDPGLGLRLIYFSYDVKMKEKGDIPEGYSVSREKKERFSLILESASTNQTSMYLCASSHRDRGRENEQFFGPGTRLTVL.